This T cell receptor beta chain was observed in a study of CD8+ T cells in alopecia areata. Described treatment: oral pan-JAK inhibitor, 5-10 mg twice daily. The V gene lost 8 bases and the J gene lost 4 bases, with 11 bases spanning the gap. The CDR3 is 12 amino acids. CDR1 is LNHNV and CDR2 is YYDKDF in the germline V gene (reference sequence). Extracted RNA was reverse transcribed into cDNA, the sequencing template. The assay was immunoSEQ multiplex PCR, and TCRdb's table has in-frame clones only and misses some. Here the sample spans about 280,000 clones, roughly 50% being singletons. This TCR derives from a human donor with alopecia areata. The sample was CD4+ T cells sorted from blood, taken at week 24, from a patient treated with tofacitinib. The J gene is TRBJ1-1, the V gene TRBV15; no clear D. Here the CDR3 DNA reads TGTGCCACCGGGAGGAGGATCACTGAAGCTTTCTTT. It codes for CATGRRITEAFF.